These 32 T cell receptor beta chains came from one sample sequenced in a study of blood T cell repertoires in COVID-19. Clones were read by immunoSEQ multiplex PCR, and TCRdb kept only the in-frame ones, dropping some. This table holds approximately 300,000 clones, around 90% found once. The sample consisted of PBMCs or T cells enriched from blood (not recorded which). These receptors came from a woman aged 18-29 years with acute COVID-19.

This clone has just one count. The chain links TRBV27 to TRBJ1-1; maybe TRBD1 (5 bases). Germline V gene data show CDR1 as MNHEY and CDR2 as SMNVEV (reference sequence). The CDR3 covers 13 residues. V lost 7 bases and J 1 base, leaving 10 bases between the germline ends. CDR3 DNA: TGTGCCAGCACCTCAGACAGGAACACTGAAGCTTTCTTT. Encoded protein: CASTSDRNTEAFF.

V usage is TRBV27 and J usage is TRBJ1-5, with 7 bases identical to TRBD1. J gave up 7 bases and V 5 bases, and 5 bases lay outside the gene matches. Germline assignment: CDR1 MNHEY and CDR2 SMNVEV (reference sequence). This CDR3 is 13 amino acids long. The CDR3 sequence: CASSVTGDQPQHF. CDR3 in DNA: TGTGCCAGCAGTGTAACAGGGGACCAGCCCCAGCATTTT.

The chain is built from TRBV6-5 and TRBJ2-1; D not resolved. V dropped 8 bases and J dropped 0 bases, with 11 bases sitting between them. The CDR3 consists of 14 residues. The V gene's germline CDR1 is MNHEY and CDR2 SVGAGI. DNA of the CDR3: TGTGCCAGCGCAGACTTCTACTCCTACAATGAGCAGTTCTTC. Encoded protein: CASADFYSYNEQFF.

CDR3 loop: CASSLLRGRGNSPLHF. CDR3 nucleotides: TGTGCCAGCAGCCTTCTTAGGGGGCGAGGTAATTCACCCCTCCACTTT. The chain carries TRBV5-6 and TRBJ1-6; TRBD1 aligns across 7 bases. The CDR3 has 16 residues. Trimming at V came to 4 bases and at J to 6 bases, leaving 10 bases not matched to a gene. Germline V gives CDR1 SGHDT, CDR2 YYEEEE. Full variable domain (outside the CDR3, taken from reference TRBV5-6 and TRBJ1-6): DAGVTQSPTHLIKTRGQQVTLRCSPKSGHDTVSWYQQALGQGPQFIFQYYEEEERQRGNFPDRFSGHQFPNYSSELNVNALLLGDSALYLCASSLLRGRGNSPLHFGNGTRLTVT.

The V call is TRBV27, the J call TRBJ2-7, with D perhaps TRBD2 (6 bases). This CDR3 is 14 amino acids long. The V and J ends lost 4 bases and 2 bases respectively, with 12 bases between them. Germline CDR1 MNHEY, CDR2 SMNVEV (reference sequence). Here the CDR3 DNA reads TGTGCCAGCAGTTCCACGGGACTCCCCTACGAGCAGTACTTC. Its translation is CASSSTGLPYEQYF.

The chain carries TRBV10-3 and TRBJ2-1; D not certain. Germline V gives CDR1 ENHRY, CDR2 SYGVKD. Trimming shortened V by 3 bases and J by 3 bases, and 9 bases separated the two germline ends. The CDR3 runs to 14 residues. CDR3 sequence: CAISESLNYNEQFF. The CDR3, as DNA: TGTGCCATCAGTGAATCGCTAAACTACAATGAGCAGTTCTTC.

This chain links TRBV3-1 (or the pseudogene TRBV3-2) with TRBJ1-1; TRBD1 might be the D (5 bases). Trimming cost V 4 bases and J 0 bases, with 15 bases left between them. Per germline, CDR1 LGHDT and CDR2 YNNKEL (reference sequence). The CDR3 covers 16 residues. The CDR3 nucleotides read TGTGCCAGCAGCCCCCAGACAGACCCTATGAACACTGAAGCTTTCTTT. Its protein product is CASSPQTDPMNTEAFF.

This chain connects TRBV20-1 to TRBJ2-4; 7 nucleotides match TRBD1. The CDR3 length is 12 residues. Germline CDR1 is DFQATT and CDR2 is SNEGSKA (reference sequence). Germline trimming cut 3 bases from V and 8 bases from J; bases unmatched to any gene: 4. DNA of the CDR3: TGCAGTGCTAGTGACAGGGTTGACATTCAGTACTTC. It encodes CSASDRVDIQYF.

The rearrangement joins TRBV10-3 to TRBJ2-2, with 12 nucleotides matching TRBD2. The CDR3 totals 18 residues. With V trimmed by 2 bases and J by 4 bases, 8 bases remained unmatched. Germline V CDR1 and CDR2: ENHRY, SYGVKD. DNA for the CDR3: TGTGCCATCAGTGAGGGGCGGACTAGCGGGATCGTCACCGGGGAGCTGTTTTTT. It encodes CAISEGRTSGIVTGELFF.

This chain uses TRBV28 with TRBJ2-7; D remains unclear. This CDR3 has 12 residues. Trimming left V 6 bases short and J 12 bases short, with 18 bases between. The germline V gene has CDR1 MDHEN and CDR2 SYDVKM. CDR3 protein: CASSYFPYYPYF. DNA for the CDR3: TGTGCCAGCAGCTACTTTCCCTATTATCCGTACTTC.

This chain uses TRBV13 with TRBJ2-4; 10 positions match TRBD1. Germline-derived CDR1 and CDR2 are PRHDT and FYEKMQ (reference sequence). The CDR3 has 13 amino acids. With 5 bases clipped from V and 10 bases from J, the junction kept 5 bases outside the gene matches. This CDR3 is CASSLPGQGIQYF. The CDR3 DNA sequence: TGTGCCAGCAGCCTACCGGGACAGGGGATTCAGTACTTC.

This sequence joins TRBV7-3 and TRBJ1-1, with TRBD1 as a possible D gene (6 bases). Germline CDR1 and CDR2: SGHTA and FQGTGA. The CDR3 spans 15 residues. The ends were cut back, 1 base at V and 6 bases at J, with 15 bases in the middle. CDR3 coding DNA: TGTGCCAGCAGCTTAAGGCCCGGAGCAGGGGCTGAAGCTTTCTTT. Translation: CASSLRPGAGAEAFF.

The chain links TRBV19 to TRBJ1-6, with D possibly matching TRBD1 (6 bases). Trimming shortened V by 5 bases and J by 9 bases, and 20 bases separated the two germline ends. The CDR3 covers 16 residues. Germline CDR1 and CDR2: LNHDA and SQIVND (reference sequence). The CDR3 spells CASSEVTRGFGSPLHF. The CDR3 DNA sequence: TGTGCCAGTAGTGAGGTTACCAGGGGCTTTGGTTCACCCCTCCACTTT.

The chain links TRBV2 to TRBJ1-4; tentative D call: TRBD1 (5 bases). The germline CDR1 and CDR2 sequences are SNHLY and FYNNEI. V dropped 7 bases and J dropped 6 bases, with 12 bases sitting between them. This CDR3 comprises 13 residues. The CDR3 region is CASKGTGDEKLFF. In DNA form, the CDR3 reads TGTGCCAGCAAAGGGACGGGAGATGAAAAACTGTTTTTT.

The chain employs TRBV5-1 and TRBJ2-1; possibly TRBD2 for D (5 bases). This CDR3 is built from 13 residues. The germline V and J ends were trimmed by 5 bases and 7 bases, with 13 bases remaining between them. From germline, CDR1 is SGHRS and CDR2 YFSETQ. CDR3 DNA: TGCGCCAGCAGTGGGAGCGCCTGGAATGAGCAGTTCTTC. It codes for CASSGSAWNEQFF.

The rearrangement joins TRBV19 to TRBJ1-6; the D is unclear. Germline V gives CDR1 LNHDA, CDR2 SQIVND (reference sequence). V was trimmed by 11 bases and J by 9 bases, leaving 14 bases between them. The CDR3 loop spans 12 amino acids. The chain's CDR3 is CAGLGVRSPLHF. CDR3 coding DNA: TGTGCCGGACTTGGGGTTCGTTCACCCCTCCACTTT.

CDR3 protein: CASSPGSRAEQYF. CDR3 coding DNA: TGTGCCAGTAGTCCAGGTTCCAGGGCCGAGCAGTACTTC. The chain links TRBV19 to TRBJ2-7; maybe TRBD1 (5 bases). Trimming removed 5 bases from V and 6 bases from J, with 14 bases in between. The CDR3 loop spans 13 amino acids. Germline loops: CDR1 LNHDA, CDR2 SQIVND (reference sequence). Full variable domain (missing parts from reference TRBV19 and TRBJ2-7): DGGITQSPKYLFRKEGQNVTLSCEQNLNHDAMYWYRQDPGQGLRLIYYSQIVNDFQKGDIAEGYSVSREKKESFPLTVTSAQKNPTAFYLCASSPGSRAEQYFGPGTRLTVT.

V usage is TRBV5-5 and J usage is TRBJ1-2; a weak D match, TRBD1 (5 bases). The ends were cut back, 2 bases at V and 8 bases at J, with 16 bases in the middle. Germline-derived CDR1 and CDR2 are SGHKS and YYEKEE (reference sequence). This CDR3 comprises 14 residues. This CDR3 is CASSFQGIYWGYTF. The CDR3 DNA reads TGTGCCAGCAGCTTTCAGGGTATCTACTGGGGCTACACCTTC.

The gene calls are TRBV30 and TRBJ1-2, with D unclear. The V gene lost 1 base and the J gene lost 5 bases, with 8 bases spanning the gap. Germline CDR1 and CDR2: GTSNPN and SVGIG (reference sequence). The CDR3 has 12 amino acids. The CDR3 region is CAWSEARYGYTF. The CDR3 nucleotides are TGTGCCTGGAGTGAGGCGCGGTATGGCTACACCTTC.

This clone has just one count. This chain links TRBV24-1 with TRBJ1-5; tentatively, D is TRBD1 (5 bases). Between the trimmed V and J ends, which lost 3 bases and 6 bases, there was a span of 5 bases. The CDR3 contains 12 residues. Germline V gene sequence: CDR1 KGHDR, CDR2 SFDVKD. The CDR3 coding sequence is TGTGCCACCAGTGATCAGGGTCAGCCCCAGCATTTT. Protein sequence: CATSDQGQPQHF.

The chain couples TRBV10-2 to TRBJ1-5; 7 bases map to TRBD1. Germline values: CDR1 WSHSY, CDR2 SAAADI. J lost 2 bases, V lost 0 bases, and 4 bases had no gene match. The CDR3 runs 16 residues. CDR3 coding DNA: TGCGCCAGCAGTGAGTCAGGGGGCAGGGGCAATCAGCCCCAGCATTTT. Residues: CASSESGGRGNQPQHF.

Regarding this clone: Distinct nucleotide sequences in the sample also encode this CDR3. The chain couples TRBV5-1 to TRBJ1-1; 8 bases line up with TRBD1. The CDR3 covers 14 residues. The germline V gene encodes CDR1 SGHRS and CDR2 YFSETQ. V was pared by 3 bases and J by 4 bases, with 5 bases of the junction left unmatched. The CDR3 DNA follows: TGCGCCAGCAGCTCAAGGACAGGGAGCACTGAAGCTTTCTTT. It translates to CASSSRTGSTEAFF.

The V and J genes are TRBV5-5 and TRBJ1-4, with D perhaps matching TRBD1 (6 bases). The CDR3 runs 18 residues. Germline V gene lookup returns CDR1 SGHKS and CDR2 YYEKEE (reference sequence). The V end lost 4 bases, the J end lost 0 bases, and 19 bases lay between the germline ends. CDR3 DNA sequence: TGTGCCAGCAGCCGGACAGCAGACATAACCGCAACTAATGAAAAACTGTTTTTT. Translated: CASSRTADITATNEKLFF.

The rearrangement links TRBV3-1 (or the pseudogene TRBV3-2) to TRBJ2-3; the match to TRBD2 covers 7 bases. The CDR3 has 15 amino acids. V lost 3 bases and J lost 6; bases outside the gene matches: 9. Germline CDR1 is LGHDT and CDR2 is YNNKEL (reference sequence). CDR3 sequence (DNA): TGTGCCAGCAGCCATTGGGGGGAGGGCCTCGATACGCAGTATTTT. It translates to CASSHWGEGLDTQYF.

The V gene is TRBV9, the J gene TRBJ2-1, with TRBD2 matching over 7 bases. With 4 bases clipped from V and 9 bases from J, the junction kept 16 bases outside the gene matches. CDR1 is SGDLS and CDR2 is YYNGEE in the germline V gene. The CDR3 contains 16 residues. The CDR3 nucleotides are TGTGCCAGCAGCCGACACCGGGGACTAAACAACGGTGAGCAGTTCTTC. Protein sequence: CASSRHRGLNNGEQFF.

V is TRBV27 and J is TRBJ2-7, with D possibly TRBD2 on 5 matching bases. The CDR3 spans 13 residues. V was clipped by 6 bases and J by 2 bases, with 11 bases between them. Germline loops: CDR1 MNHEY, CDR2 SMNVEV (reference sequence). The CDR3 region has the DNA TGTGCCAGCAGGGAGACACTAGCCTACGAGCAGTACTTC. Residues: CASRETLAYEQYF.

The chain couples TRBV6-5 to TRBJ1-2; D possibly corresponds to TRBD1 (6 bases). From germline, CDR1 is MNHEY and CDR2 SVGAGI. The length of the CDR3 is 13 residues. V lost 6 bases and J 6 bases, leaving 14 bases between the germline ends. Here the CDR3 DNA reads TGTGCCAGCAGCCCCCAGGGGAGGGATGGCTACACCTTC. The encoded protein is CASSPQGRDGYTF.

J is TRBJ2-1 and V is TRBV7-9; D is undetermined. CDR1 and CDR2 from the germline V gene are SEHNR and FQNEAQ (reference sequence). V was shortened by 3 bases and J by 4 bases, with 7 bases between the two germline ends. This CDR3 region has 13 residues. For the CDR3, the DNA is TGTGCCAGCAGCTTCCCCTTTTACAATGAGCAGTTCTTC. Translating it yields CASSFPFYNEQFF.

A note on this clone: The sample holds other DNA sequences that translate to the same CDR3. V is TRBV9 and J is TRBJ1-5, with D unresolved. V gave up 0 bases and J gave up 2 bases, with 6 bases separating them. CDR1 is SGDLS and CDR2 is YYNGEE in the germline V gene. The CDR3 has 14 residues. This CDR3 is CASSVGAGNQPQHF. In nucleotides, the CDR3 is TGTGCCAGCAGCGTAGGAGCGGGCAATCAGCCCCAGCATTTT. The full variable domain, its missing parts supplied by reference TRBV9 and TRBJ1-5, is DSGVTQTPKHLITATGQRVTLRCSPRSGDLSVYWYQQSLDQGLQFLIQYYNGEERAKGNILERFSAQQFPDLHSELNLSSLELGDSALYFCASSVGAGNQPQHFGDGTRLSIL.

The chain couples TRBV4-2 to TRBJ1-1; D unresolved. Germline loops: CDR1 LGHNA, CDR2 YNFKEQ. Trimming took off 3 bases at V and 5 bases at J, with 19 bases between the two ends. CDR3 length equals 16 residues. The CDR3 spells CASSQLGMTGGTEAFF. In DNA, the CDR3 is TGTGCCAGCAGCCAGCTCGGCATGACCGGAGGGACTGAAGCTTTCTTT.

V gene TRBV27 combines with J gene TRBJ2-5; possible D gene TRBD1, 6 bases. There are 17 residues in the CDR3. With 6 bases removed from V and 4 bases from J, the gap between germline ends came to 24 bases. Per the germline V gene, CDR1 is MNHEY and CDR2 is SMNVEV (reference sequence). This CDR3 reads CASSRSSPYRAGETQYF. CDR3 DNA sequence: TGTGCCAGCAGCCGCTCTTCCCCCTACAGGGCAGGAGAGACCCAGTACTTC.

The chain combines TRBV12-3 or TRBV12-4 with TRBJ1-6, with D possibly being TRBD1 (6 bases). V was trimmed by 6 bases and J by 7 bases, leaving 10 bases between them. The CDR3 has 13 residues. CDR3 nucleotide sequence: TGTGCCAGCAGCCGGACAGAGAATTCACCCCTCCACTTT. Protein: CASSRTENSPLHF.